Below are 26 T cell receptor beta chains sequenced from a single sample in a study of cytomegalovirus exposure and HLA in healthy donors. The PCR ran on 60 Vbeta and 13 Jbeta primers. Clones were sequenced by immunoSEQ multiplex PCR, and TCRdb holds only the in-frame ones, with some missing. The data contain about 200,000 clones, roughly 77% of them seen just once; the ten biggest clones take up roughly 0.4%. The source material was PBMCs. These receptors came from a male donor in good health and CMV-seropositive.

The rearrangement joins TRBV28 to TRBJ2-7, with 9 bases identical to TRBD1. Germline values: CDR1 MDHEN, CDR2 SYDVKM. The CDR3 has 15 residues. With 3 bases clipped from V and 4 bases from J, the junction kept 7 bases outside the gene matches. CDR3 bases: TGTGCCAGCAGTTTGGGGGACAGGGCGTTATACGAGCAGTACTTC. It specifies CASSLGDRALYEQYF.

The gene calls are TRBV19 and TRBJ2-7; 7 nucleotides agree with TRBD1. V gave up 9 bases and J gave up 3 bases; unmatched junction bases: 8. Germline CDR1 LNHDA, CDR2 SQIVND (reference sequence). This CDR3 has 13 amino acids. CDR3 residues: CASRRQGVYEQYF. The CDR3 coding sequence is TGTGCCAGCAGAAGACAGGGTGTCTACGAGCAGTACTTC. The whole variable domain, filled in from reference TRBV19 and TRBJ2-7, reads DGGITQSPKYLFRKEGQNVTLSCEQNLNHDAMYWYRQDPGQGLRLIYYSQIVNDFQKGDIAEGYSVSREKKESFPLTVTSAQKNPTAFYLCASRRQGVYEQYFGPGTRLTVT.

The rearrangement links TRBV6-5 to TRBJ2-1; 7 bases map to TRBD2. The trim removed 4 bases at V and 6 bases at J, leaving 3 bases unmatched. CDR1 and CDR2 (germline): MNHEY, SVGAGI. CDR3 size: 13 residues. DNA of the CDR3: TGTGCCAGCAGTTGGACTAGAACCAATGAGCAGTTCTTC. Its protein is CASSWTRTNEQFF.

This clone was observed a handful of times. The CDR3 DNA follows: TGTGCCAGTAACAGGGGCGAAAACATTCAGTACTTC. Translated, it gives CASNRGENIQYF. The chain is built from TRBV6-5 and TRBJ2-4; 7 bases are shared with TRBD1. With 9 bases clipped from V and 5 bases from J, the junction kept 4 bases outside the gene matches. The V gene's germline CDR1 is MNHEY and CDR2 SVGAGI. The CDR3 contains 12 residues.

The rearrangement links TRBV5-4 to TRBJ1-1; tentative D call: TRBD1 (6 bases). Trimming removed 1 base from V and 3 bases from J, with 13 bases in between. Germline-derived CDR1 and CDR2 are SGHNT and YYREEE (reference sequence). The CDR3 spans 15 residues. The CDR3 DNA is TGTGCCAGCAGCTTGTCGGCCAGGGGAGACACTGAAGCTTTCTTT. Translation: CASSLSARGDTEAFF.

The chain links TRBV19 to TRBJ1-1; the match to TRBD1 covers 7 bases. Germline-derived CDR1 and CDR2 are LNHDA and SQIVND (reference sequence). V lost 10 bases and J lost 0; bases outside the gene matches: 5. This CDR3 has 13 amino acids. The CDR3 coding sequence is TGTGCCACCGCGGACAGGTTGAACACTGAAGCTTTCTTT. Its translation is CATADRLNTEAFF.

V gene TRBV27 combines with J gene TRBJ2-1, with TRBD2 matching 13 bases. The junction had 3 bases not matched to a gene; V was cut back by 5 bases and J by 2 bases. Germline CDR1 is MNHEY and CDR2 is SMNVEV (reference sequence). This CDR3 has 16 residues. CDR3 sequence reads: CASSQGLAGAYNEQFF. CDR3 DNA sequence: TGTGCCAGCAGTCAAGGACTAGCGGGGGCCTACAATGAGCAGTTCTTC.

This chain links TRBV6-1 with TRBJ1-2; no definite D call. Germline V CDR1 and CDR2: MNHNS, SASEGT. This CDR3 spans 12 amino acids. Trimming left V 2 bases short and J 5 bases short, with 6 bases between. The CDR3 DNA follows: TGTGCCAGCAGTGAACGCGCGTATGGCTACACCTTC. Amino acid sequence: CASSERAYGYTF.

The chain recombines TRBV9 with TRBJ1-1; TRBD1 matches at 8 bases. This CDR3 contains 15 residues. J lost 4 bases, V lost 3 bases, and 8 bases had no gene match. Germline values: CDR1 SGDLS, CDR2 YYNGEE. CDR3 protein: CASSGGTGRVTEAFF. The DNA of the CDR3 is TGTGCCAGCAGCGGGGGGACAGGCCGGGTCACTGAAGCTTTCTTT.

This clone was seen only a few times. J is TRBJ1-2 and V is TRBV19, with TRBD1 matching over 8 bases. This CDR3 spans 13 amino acids. Germline V CDR1 and CDR2: LNHDA, SQIVND (reference sequence). The junction had 7 bases not matched to a gene; V was cut back by 9 bases and J by 4 bases. Written as DNA, the CDR3 is TGTGCCAGCCTAGACAGGGGCAGCTATGGCTACACCTTC. It codes for CASLDRGSYGYTF.

The CDR3 DNA is TGTGCCAGCAGCTTAGGTCCGCGGCGGACTAGCGGGGGCTCCTACGAGCAGTACTTC. Amino acid sequence: CASSLGPRRTSGGSYEQYF. The chain couples TRBV7-2 to TRBJ2-7, with TRBD2 matching over 13 bases. The germline gives CDR1 SGHTA, CDR2 FQGNSA. Trimming at V came to 1 base and at J to 0 bases, leaving 9 bases not matched to a gene. The CDR3 loop spans 19 amino acids.

The V gene is TRBV5-6, the J gene TRBJ1-4; tentatively, D is TRBD1 (6 bases). V was trimmed by 1 base and J by 7 bases, leaving 8 bases between them. The CDR3 is made up of 13 amino acids. CDR1 SGHDT and CDR2 YYEEEE come from the germline V gene. CDR3 DNA: TGTGCCAGCAGCTTGAGCAGGGGTGAAAAACTGTTTTTT. Protein product: CASSLSRGEKLFF.

The gene calls are TRBV5-1 and TRBJ1-5; no firm D call. Per germline, CDR1 SGHRS and CDR2 YFSETQ. Deletions cut 0 bases from V and 2 bases from J, with 9 bases between. This CDR3 has 15 amino acids. In DNA, the CDR3 is TGCGCCAGCAGCTTGGCGCCAGCGGGCAATCAGCCCCAGCATTTT. Translation gives CASSLAPAGNQPQHF.

The chain joins TRBV5-1 to TRBJ2-7; TRBD2 matches 9 bases. There are 14 residues in the CDR3. Germline V lookup: CDR1 SGHRS, CDR2 YFSETQ. The V gene end was trimmed by 3 bases and the J gene end by 3 bases; junction bases not matched to a gene: 4. For the CDR3, the DNA is TGCGCCAGCAGCTCGAATAGCGGGAGCTACGAGCAGTACTTC. Residues: CASSSNSGSYEQYF.

As DNA, the CDR3 is TGTGCCAGCAGCGTAGAGGGGGTGGGGGCGGCTAACTATGGCTACACCTTC. Residues: CASSVEGVGAANYGYTF. The chain has TRBV9 and TRBJ1-2, with a weak D call TRBD1 (6 bases). Germline assignment: CDR1 SGDLS and CDR2 YYNGEE. The V end lost 0 bases, the J end lost 0 bases, and 15 bases lay between the germline ends. CDR3 length: 17 amino acids.

The V gene is TRBV30, the J gene TRBJ1-4; no definite D call. The CDR3 is 14 residues long. V gave up 3 bases and J gave up 0 bases, with 8 bases separating them. Germline V CDR1 and CDR2: GTSNPN, SVGIG (reference sequence). The CDR3 DNA follows: TGTGCCTGGAGACAGACCGCAACTAATGAAAAACTGTTTTTT. It yields the protein CAWRQTATNEKLFF.

CDR3 sequence (DNA): TGTGCCAGCAGCTCGGGGGACAGGGGAGAAGACACCTTC. Translation gives CASSSGDRGEDTF. The V and J genes are TRBV5-8 and TRBJ1-2, with 10 positions matching TRBD1. From germline, CDR1 is SGHTS and CDR2 YDEGEE. With 3 bases clipped from V and 12 bases from J, the junction kept 8 bases outside the gene matches. The CDR3 consists of 13 residues.

The chain is built from TRBV5-4 and TRBJ2-1; 8 nucleotides line up with TRBD2. The V segment lost 1 base and the J segment 0 bases; nucleotides outside the gene matches: 3. The CDR3 extends over 16 amino acids. Germline lookup yields CDR1 SGHNT and CDR2 YYREEE (reference sequence). Here the CDR3 DNA reads TGTGCCAGCAGCTTGCCCAGCGGGAGCTCCTACAATGAGCAGTTCTTC. Its translation is CASSLPSGSSYNEQFF.

This chain uses TRBV19 with TRBJ2-2, with TRBD1 matching 7 bases. Germline V gene lookup returns CDR1 LNHDA and CDR2 SQIVND (reference sequence). V was clipped by 6 bases and J by 5 bases; unmatched bases: 6. The CDR3 sequence is 14 residues long. The CDR3 reads CASSMTGSTGELFF. In nucleotides, the CDR3 is TGTGCCAGTAGCATGACAGGGAGTACCGGGGAGCTGTTTTTT.

The V gene is TRBV7-9, the J gene TRBJ2-7, with a possible D match to TRBD1 (6 bases). Germline lookup yields CDR1 SEHNR and CDR2 FQNEAQ (reference sequence). V was pared by 0 bases and J by 2 bases, with 8 bases between. The CDR3 has 14 residues. CDR3 DNA sequence: TGTGCCAGCAGCTTAGCGCCAGGGGCCTACGAGCAGTACTTC. Its protein product is CASSLAPGAYEQYF.

This clone was counted between two and nine times. The rearrangement joins TRBV7-2 to TRBJ1-4; D gene unclear. V lost 0 bases and J lost 8, with 7 bases in between. CDR1 is SGHTA and CDR2 is FQGNSA in the germline V gene. This CDR3 is built from 13 residues. The CDR3 DNA is TGTGCCAGCAGCTTAGCAAATCAAGAAAAACTGTTTTTT. It translates to CASSLANQEKLFF.

As concerns this clone: This specimen includes other DNA sequences encoding the same CDR3. The chain uses TRBV6-1 and TRBJ1-5, with a weak D call TRBD1 (6 bases). Trimming took 7 bases from V and 1 from J, leaving 14 bases between them. The CDR3 runs to 15 residues. The germline gives CDR1 MNHNS, CDR2 SASEGT. The CDR3 loop is CASNLLQGSNQPQHF. CDR3 nucleotide sequence: TGTGCCAGCAACCTACTACAGGGAAGCAATCAGCCCCAGCATTTT.

V is TRBV7-7 and J is TRBJ1-1; 7 bases align to TRBD1. From germline, CDR1 is SSHAT and CDR2 FNYEAQ (reference sequence). CDR3 size: 13 residues. With V trimmed by 5 bases and J by 5 bases, 5 bases remained unmatched. The CDR3 coding sequence is TGTGCCAGCAGCCTGACACAGGGGACTGAAGCTTTCTTT. This gives the protein CASSLTQGTEAFF. The complete variable domain, with remaining parts taken from reference TRBV7-7 and TRBJ1-1, reads GAGVSQSPRYKVTKRGQDVTLRCDPISSHATLYWYQQALGQGPEFLTYFNYEAQPDKSGLPSDRFSAERPEGSISTLTIQRTEQRDSAMYRCASSLTQGTEAFFGQGTRLTVV.

The chain is built from TRBV27 and TRBJ2-7; the D gene is possibly TRBD2 (5 bases). Germline CDR1 and CDR2: MNHEY and SMNVEV (reference sequence). Trimming shortened V by 6 bases and J by 0 bases, and 9 bases separated the two germline ends. This CDR3 spans 13 amino acids. Here the CDR3 DNA reads TGTGCCAGCAGAGGAGGCAACTCCTACGAGCAGTACTTC. Amino acid sequence: CASRGGNSYEQYF.

This clone has just a few counts. The J gene is TRBJ2-7, the V gene TRBV6-4, with TRBD2 identical over 10 bases. This CDR3 region has 14 residues. Per germline, CDR1 MRHNA and CDR2 SNTAGT. The V and J ends lost 3 bases and 5 bases, in that order; junction bases with no gene match: 4. DNA of the CDR3: TGTGCCAGCAGTGAGCTAGCGGGAGTTGACGAGCAGTACTTC. Protein: CASSELAGVDEQYF.

This chain links TRBV7-9 with TRBJ2-1; perhaps TRBD1 as D (5 bases). Germline V lookup: CDR1 SEHNR, CDR2 FQNEAQ (reference sequence). Trimming shortened V by 2 bases and J by 10 bases, and 12 bases separated the two germline ends. This CDR3 is 13 amino acids long. CDR3 loop: CASSLLTGREQFF. The CDR3 DNA follows: TGTGCCAGCAGCTTACTTACAGGCAGGGAGCAGTTCTTC.